This is a list of T cell receptor beta chains from one sample in a study of blood T cell repertoires in COVID-19. Libraries were prepared by immunoSEQ multiplex PCR; TCRdb keeps only in-frame clonotypes and omits some of them. The sample includes about 220,000 clones, 84% seen only once; the top ten take roughly 2.3%. The source material was peripheral blood. Every receptor here comes from a woman aged 55-70 years with acute or convalescent COVID-19. Each CDR3 is given without its conserved first and last residue. Fields, in order: clone size, D gene, J gene, V gene, CDR3 protein. D genes are given only for firm matches. A clone size is listed for some rows: how often the clone was seen (once, few, many), or a class if it is expanded.

abundance: .
d_gene: .
j_gene: TRBJ1-2
v_gene: TRBV2
CDR3aa: ASTPRQTFNYGYT

abundance: .
d_gene: .
j_gene: TRBJ2-7
v_gene: TRBV6-2/TRBV6-3
CDR3aa: ASSPGGRPEQY

abundance: once
d_gene: .
j_gene: TRBJ2-3
v_gene: TRBV30
CDR3aa: AWSGTDTQY

abundance: .
d_gene: TRBD2
j_gene: TRBJ2-1
v_gene: TRBV5-4
CDR3aa: ASSFTSGRLNEQF

abundance: .
d_gene: .
j_gene: TRBJ1-1
v_gene: TRBV6-1
CDR3aa: ASSEAVGVNTEAF

abundance: once
d_gene: .
j_gene: TRBJ1-1
v_gene: TRBV5-1
CDR3aa: ASSPRIGALNTEAF

abundance: .
d_gene: .
j_gene: TRBJ1-1
v_gene: TRBV5-4
CDR3aa: ASSLDRQRTNTEAF

abundance: .
d_gene: .
j_gene: TRBJ1-6
v_gene: TRBV3-1/TRBV3-2
CDR3aa: ASARDYGSPLH

abundance: .
d_gene: .
j_gene: TRBJ2-3
v_gene: TRBV24-1
CDR3aa: ATGGDTTDTQY

abundance: .
d_gene: .
j_gene: TRBJ1-2
v_gene: TRBV3-1/TRBV3-2
CDR3aa: ASSQDLGRSLGYGYT

abundance: .
d_gene: .
j_gene: TRBJ2-5
v_gene: TRBV19
CDR3aa: ASSIGLDRETQY